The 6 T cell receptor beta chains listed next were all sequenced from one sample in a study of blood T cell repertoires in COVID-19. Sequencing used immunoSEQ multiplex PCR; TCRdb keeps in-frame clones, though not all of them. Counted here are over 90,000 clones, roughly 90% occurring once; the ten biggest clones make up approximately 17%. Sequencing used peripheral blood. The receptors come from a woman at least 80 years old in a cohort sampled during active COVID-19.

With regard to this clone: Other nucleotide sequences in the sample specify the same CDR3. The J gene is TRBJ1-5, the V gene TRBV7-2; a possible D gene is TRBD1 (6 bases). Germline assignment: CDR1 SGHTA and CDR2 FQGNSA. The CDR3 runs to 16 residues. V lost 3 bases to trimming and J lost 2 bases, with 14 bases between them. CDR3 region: CASSLGPQGGNQPQHF. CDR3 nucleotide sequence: TGTGCCAGCAGCTTGGGTCCACAGGGCGGCAATCAGCCCCAGCATTTT.

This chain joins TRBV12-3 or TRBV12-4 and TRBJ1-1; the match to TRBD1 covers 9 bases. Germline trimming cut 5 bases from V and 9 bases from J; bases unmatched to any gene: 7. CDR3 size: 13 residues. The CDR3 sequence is CASSRPGTGQAFF. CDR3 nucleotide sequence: TGTGCCAGCAGTAGACCCGGGACAGGGCAAGCTTTCTTT.

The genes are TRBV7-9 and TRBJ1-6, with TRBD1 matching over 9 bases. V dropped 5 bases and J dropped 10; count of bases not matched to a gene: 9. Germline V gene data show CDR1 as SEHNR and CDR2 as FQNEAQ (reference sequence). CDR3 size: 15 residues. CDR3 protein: CASSAGDRELSPLHF. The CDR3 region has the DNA TGTGCCAGCAGCGCAGGGGACAGGGAGTTATCACCCCTCCACTTT.

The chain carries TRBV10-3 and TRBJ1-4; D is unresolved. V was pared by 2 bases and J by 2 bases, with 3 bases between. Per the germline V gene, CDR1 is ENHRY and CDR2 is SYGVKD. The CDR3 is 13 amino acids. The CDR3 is CAISERTNEKLFF. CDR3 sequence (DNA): TGTGCCATCAGTGAGCGGACTAATGAAAAACTGTTTTTT.

The CDR3 DNA reads as TGTGCCAGCATTTTCGACAGGGGGTCCTACGAGCAGTACTTC. It encodes CASIFDRGSYEQYF. The chain is built from TRBV6-4 and TRBJ2-7; TRBD1 aligns across 9 bases. The CDR3 totals 14 residues. Germline V gene sequence: CDR1 MRHNA, CDR2 SNTAGT. Losses at the gene ends were 7 bases for V and 1 base for J; bases not matched to a gene: 5.

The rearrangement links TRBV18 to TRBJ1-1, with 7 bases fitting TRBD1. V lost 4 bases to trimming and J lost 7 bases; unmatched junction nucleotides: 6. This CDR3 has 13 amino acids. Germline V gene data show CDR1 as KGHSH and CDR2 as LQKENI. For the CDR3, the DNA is TGTGCCAGCTCACGACCACAGGGGATTGAAGCTTTCTTT. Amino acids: CASSRPQGIEAFF.